This T cell receptor (beta chain) is drawn from a study of cytomegalovirus exposure and HLA in healthy donors. Study-level points and caveats: The availability of immune exposure information extended only to CMV serostatus. The study labeled fewer than 200 TCR beta chains cytomegalovirus-associated. Highly shared variants forming one cluster were likely a sequencing artifact.

A multiplex PCR was run with 60 Vbeta primers and 13 Jbeta primers. Generated by immunoSEQ multiplex PCR, the TCRdb table keeps only in-frame clones and is missing some. The sample includes 35,000 to 45,000 clones. With regard to this clone: Its antigen is unknown.

Trimming removed 6 bases at V and 0 bases at J, with 12 bases between. Germline CDR1 is MNHEY and CDR2 is SVGAGI. This CDR3 region has 14 residues. The source material was PBMCs. The chain has TRBV6-5 and TRBJ2-7; D call uncertain. The receptor comes from a man aged 40-50 years in good health and CMV-seropositive. CDR3 residues: CASSLSDSSYEQYF. The CDR3 coding sequence is TGTGCCAGCAGCCTGAGCGACTCCTCCTACGAGCAGTACTTC.